The 9 T cell receptor beta chains reported below all come from one sample, sequenced in a study of CD8 T cells in Susac syndrome. RNA in amounts of about 0.5 to 1 ug was reverse transcribed with random hexamers. Via MiXCR, TCRdb re-called the immunoSEQ multiplex PCR reads, giving one row per CDR3 protein. In the table there are tens of thousands of distinct CDR3 sequences, about 95% of which are singletons. The sequencing input was CD8+ T cells from PBMCs. These receptors all come from a human donor with Susac syndrome.

V gene TRBV9 combines with J gene TRBJ2-7, with D perhaps matching TRBD1 (5 bases). In germline, CDR1 is SGDLS, CDR2 YYNGEE. Trimming pared 0 bases from V and 1 base from J, leaving 14 bases between. The CDR3 loop spans 16 amino acids. CDR3 region: CASSVGEGRVSYEQYF. Written as DNA, the CDR3 is TGTGCCAGCAGCGTAGGAGAAGGCAGGGTATCCTACGAGCAGTACTTC.

The chain carries TRBV7-9 and TRBJ2-7; D gene unclear. This CDR3 has 14 amino acids. With 1 base removed from V and 3 bases from J, the gap between germline ends came to 10 bases. Germline CDR1 is SEHNR and CDR2 is FQNEAQ (reference sequence). The CDR3 DNA reads as TGTGCCAGCAGCTTAGACCACGTTAACTACGAGCAGTACTTC. Its protein product is CASSLDHVNYEQYF. Full variable domain (missing parts from reference TRBV7-9 and TRBJ2-7): DTGVSQNPRHKITKRGQNVTFRCDPISEHNRLYWYRQTLGQGPEFLTYFQNEAQLEKSRLLSDRFSAERPKGSFSTLEIQRTEQGDSAMYLCASSLDHVNYEQYFGPGTRLTVT.

The chain couples TRBV5-4 to TRBJ2-2; D gene ambiguous. The ends were cut back, 2 bases at V and 3 bases at J, with 2 bases in the middle. Per the germline V gene, CDR1 is SGHNT and CDR2 is YYREEE (reference sequence). This CDR3 has 12 residues. The CDR3 region has the DNA TGTGCCAGCAGCTTCGACACCGGGGAGCTGTTTTTT. Translation gives CASSFDTGELFF.

The chain uses TRBV29-1 and TRBJ1-5, with a tentative D call TRBD1 (5 bases). The CDR3 consists of 13 residues. Germline-derived CDR1 and CDR2 are SQVTM and ANQGSEA. Trimming left V 4 bases short and J 1 base short, with 8 bases between. CDR3 sequence reads: CSVGQSSNQPQHF. DNA for the CDR3: TGCAGCGTTGGACAGAGCAGCAATCAGCCCCAGCATTTT.

The chain employs TRBV6-2 or TRBV6-3 and TRBJ1-5; perhaps TRBD1 as D (5 bases). This CDR3 contains 16 residues. Trimming removed 7 bases at V and 3 bases at J, with 19 bases between. Germline V CDR1 and CDR2: MNHEY, SVGEGT. CDR3 nucleotide sequence: TGTGCCAGCACTTATGGTAAAGGGGCCTTCAATCAGCCCCAGCATTTT. Amino acid sequence: CASTYGKGAFNQPQHF.

The J gene is TRBJ2-3, the V gene TRBV6-2 or TRBV6-3; D unclear. Trimming cost V 6 bases and J 6 bases, with 4 bases left between them. This CDR3 is built from 10 residues. From germline, CDR1 is MNHEY and CDR2 SVGEGT. The CDR3 is CASSEDTQYF. The CDR3 DNA reads TGTGCCAGCAGCGAGGATACGCAGTATTTT.

This chain joins TRBV9 and TRBJ1-1; D unclear. The CDR3 has 13 residues. V lost 0 bases and J lost 5, with 8 bases in between. CDR1 SGDLS and CDR2 YYNGEE come from the germline V gene. The CDR3 region has the DNA TGTGCCAGCAGCGTAGCTATGGGGACTGAAGCTTTCTTT. Translated, it gives CASSVAMGTEAFF.

This chain joins TRBV29-1 and TRBJ2-4; D is ambiguous. The CDR3 has 14 amino acids. Per germline, CDR1 SQVTM and CDR2 ANQGSEA. V was trimmed by 0 bases and J by 5 bases, leaving 11 bases between them. The CDR3 region has the DNA TGCAGCGTTGAAGAAAATGGCCTAGAAAACATTCAGTACTTC. Its translation is CSVEENGLENIQYF.

V usage is TRBV27 and J usage is TRBJ1-2, with no clear D. In germline, CDR1 is MNHEY, CDR2 SMNVEV (reference sequence). V gave up 3 bases and J gave up 1 base, with 6 bases separating them. The CDR3 has 13 residues. The CDR3 DNA is TGTGCCAGCAGTTTCAGTAGTAACTATGGCTACACCTTC. Protein product: CASSFSSNYGYTF.